This TCR beta chain was profiled in a study of post-analysis software for immune sequencing data. About the research overall: Disease courses included relapsing-remitting, secondary progressive and progressive-relapsing multiple sclerosis.

cDNA libraries for TCR beta contained unique molecular identifiers. T cells numbering roughly 0.85 to 11 million gave rise to 500,000 to 600,000 cDNA molecules. TCRdb re-called the PCR reads with MiXCR, one entry per CDR3 protein. Here the sample spans roughly 170,000 distinct CDR3 sequences, 30% being singletons. CDR1 SGHVS and CDR2 FQNEAQ come from the germline V gene. The CDR3 consists of 14 residues. The ends were cut back, 3 bases at V and 3 bases at J, with 10 bases in the middle. This clonotype was found many times. Its antigen is not identified. Study-wide findings and caveats: When patients were compared with controls, about five TRBV segments were more frequent, TRBV5-6, TRBV5-1 and TRBV20-1 among them.

This TCR was sampled from a girl aged 5-17 years with multiple sclerosis. The J gene is TRBJ2-3, the V gene TRBV7-8; D not resolved. The sequencing sample was made of blood. Here the CDR3 reads CASSFRTATDTQYF. The CDR3, as DNA: TGTGCCAGCAGCTTTCGGACGGCAACAGATACGCAGTATTTT.